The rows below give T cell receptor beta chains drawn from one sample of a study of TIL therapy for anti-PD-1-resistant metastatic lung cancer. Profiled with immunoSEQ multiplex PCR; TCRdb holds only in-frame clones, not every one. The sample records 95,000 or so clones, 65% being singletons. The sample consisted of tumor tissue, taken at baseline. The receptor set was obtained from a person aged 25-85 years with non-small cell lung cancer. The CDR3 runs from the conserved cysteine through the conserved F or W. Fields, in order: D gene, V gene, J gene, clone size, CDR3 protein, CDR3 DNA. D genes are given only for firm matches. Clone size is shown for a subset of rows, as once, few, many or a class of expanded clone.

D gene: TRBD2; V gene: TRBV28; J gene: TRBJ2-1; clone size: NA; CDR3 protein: CASSHGLARDEQFF; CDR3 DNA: TGTGCCAGCAGTCACGGACTAGCTAGGGATGAGCAGTTCTTC
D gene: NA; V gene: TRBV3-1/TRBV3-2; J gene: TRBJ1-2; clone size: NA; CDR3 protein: CASSPRADYGYTF; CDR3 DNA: TGTGCCAGCAGCCCGCGGGCTGACTATGGCTACACCTTC
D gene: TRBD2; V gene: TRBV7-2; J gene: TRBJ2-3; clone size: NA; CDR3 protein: CASRQRLAGRTDTQYF; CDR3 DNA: TGTGCCAGCAGACAAAGACTAGCGGGGCGCACAGATACGCAGTATTTT
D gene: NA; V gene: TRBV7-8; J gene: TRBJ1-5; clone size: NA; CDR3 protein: CASTLGAGPQHF; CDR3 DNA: TGTGCCAGCACCCTTGGAGCGGGGCCCCAGCATTTT
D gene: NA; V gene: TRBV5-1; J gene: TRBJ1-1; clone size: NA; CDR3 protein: CASSFSKNTEAFF; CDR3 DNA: TGCGCCAGCAGCTTCTCCAAGAACACTGAAGCTTTCTTT
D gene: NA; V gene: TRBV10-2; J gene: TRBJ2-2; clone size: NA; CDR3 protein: CASSEGVNTGELFF; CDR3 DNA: TGCGCCAGCAGTGAGGGTGTGAACACCGGGGAGCTGTTTTTT
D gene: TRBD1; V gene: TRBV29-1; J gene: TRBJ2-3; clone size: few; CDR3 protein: CSVVFRGSTDTQYF; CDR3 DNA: TGCAGCGTTGTGTTCAGGGGGAGCACAGATACGCAGTATTTT
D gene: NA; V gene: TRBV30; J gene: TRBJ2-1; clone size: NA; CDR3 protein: CAWSGEGGSSYNEQFF; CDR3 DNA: TGTGCCTGGAGTGGAGAAGGGGGGAGCTCCTACAATGAGCAGTTCTTC
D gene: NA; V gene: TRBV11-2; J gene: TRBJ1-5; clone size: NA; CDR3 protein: CASSLVGSNQPQHF; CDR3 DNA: TGTGCCAGCAGCTTAGTTGGTAGCAATCAGCCCCAGCATTTT
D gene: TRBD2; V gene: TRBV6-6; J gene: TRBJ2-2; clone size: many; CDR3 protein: CASSSSGRAGELFF; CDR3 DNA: TGTGCCAGCAGTTCGAGCGGGAGGGCCGGGGAGCTGTTTTTT
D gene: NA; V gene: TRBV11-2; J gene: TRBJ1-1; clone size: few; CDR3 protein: CASSADRNTEAFF; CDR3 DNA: TGTGCCAGCAGCGCGGACAGGAACACTGAAGCTTTCTTT
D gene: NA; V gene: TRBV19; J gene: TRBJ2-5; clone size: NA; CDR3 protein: CASSEGYQETQYF; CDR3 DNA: TGTGCCAGTAGTGAGGGGTACCAAGAGACCCAGTACTTC
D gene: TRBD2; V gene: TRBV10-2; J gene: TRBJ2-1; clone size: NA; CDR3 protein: CASSEETSGGLRGSYNEQFF; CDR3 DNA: TGCGCCAGCAGTGAGGAGACTAGCGGGGGCCTGCGGGGGTCCTACAATGAGCAGTTCTTC
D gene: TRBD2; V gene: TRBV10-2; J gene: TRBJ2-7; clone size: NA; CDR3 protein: CASRSGGRGDEQYF; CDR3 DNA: TGCGCCAGCAGGTCGGGCGGGAGGGGCGACGAGCAGTACTTC
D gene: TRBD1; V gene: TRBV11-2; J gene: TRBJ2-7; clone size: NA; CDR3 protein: CASRSFRGQGVYEQYF; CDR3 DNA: TGTGCCAGCAGATCCTTTAGGGGACAGGGGGTCTACGAGCAGTACTTC
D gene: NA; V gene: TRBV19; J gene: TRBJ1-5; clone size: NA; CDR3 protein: CASRTRTNNQPQHF; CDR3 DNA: TGTGCCAGTAGGACCAGAACTAACAATCAGCCCCAGCATTTT
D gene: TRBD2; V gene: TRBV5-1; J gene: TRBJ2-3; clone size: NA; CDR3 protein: CASSVAGGPNTQYF; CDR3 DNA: TGCGCCAGCAGTGTAGCGGGAGGCCCGAATACGCAGTATTTT
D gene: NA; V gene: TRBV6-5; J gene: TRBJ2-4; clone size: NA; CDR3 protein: CASSYSGKNIQYF; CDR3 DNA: TGTGCCAGCAGTTATAGCGGCAAAAACATTCAGTACTTC
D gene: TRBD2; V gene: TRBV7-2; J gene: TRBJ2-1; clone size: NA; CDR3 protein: CASTPIAGRDEQFF; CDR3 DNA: TGTGCCAGCACCCCGATAGCGGGAAGAGATGAGCAGTTCTTC
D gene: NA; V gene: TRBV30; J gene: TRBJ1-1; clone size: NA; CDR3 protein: CAWRGGDTEAFF; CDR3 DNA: TGTGCCTGGAGGGGAGGGGACACTGAAGCTTTCTTT
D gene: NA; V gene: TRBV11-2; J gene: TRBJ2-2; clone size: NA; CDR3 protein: CASSSGQTLGELFF; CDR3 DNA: TGTGCCAGCAGCTCCGGCCAAACTTTGGGGGAGCTGTTTTTT
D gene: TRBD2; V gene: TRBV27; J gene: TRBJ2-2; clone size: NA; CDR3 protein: CASSTVAGGQNGELFF; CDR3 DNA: TGTGCCAGCAGTACCGTAGCGGGGGGGCAAAACGGGGAGCTGTTTTTT
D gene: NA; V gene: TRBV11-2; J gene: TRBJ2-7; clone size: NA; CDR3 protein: CASSWAGSSYEQYF; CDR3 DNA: TGTGCCAGCAGCTGGGCCGGTTCGTCTTACGAGCAGTACTTC
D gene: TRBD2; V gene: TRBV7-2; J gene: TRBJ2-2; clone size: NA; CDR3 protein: CASSSSGGARTGELFF; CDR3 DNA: TGTGCCAGCAGTTCTAGCGGGGGGGCCCGAACCGGGGAGCTGTTTTTT
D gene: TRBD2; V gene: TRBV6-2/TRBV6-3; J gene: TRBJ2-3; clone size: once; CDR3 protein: CASSRGGSSDTQYF; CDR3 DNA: TGTGCCAGCAGCCGGGGGGGCAGCTCAGATACGCAGTATTTT
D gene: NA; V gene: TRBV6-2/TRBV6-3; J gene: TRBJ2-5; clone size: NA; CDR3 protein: CASSFTHDQETQYF; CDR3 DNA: TGTGCCAGCAGTTTTACCCACGATCAGGAGACCCAGTACTTC
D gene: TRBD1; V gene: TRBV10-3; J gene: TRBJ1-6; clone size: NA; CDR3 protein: CAISSGTGISPLHF; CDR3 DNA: TGTGCCATCAGTTCCGGGACAGGGATTTCACCCCTCCACTTT
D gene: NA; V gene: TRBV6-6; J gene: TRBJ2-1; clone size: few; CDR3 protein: CASRPLGGTTYNEQFF; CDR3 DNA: TGTGCCAGCAGACCCCTAGGGGGGACTACTTACAATGAGCAGTTCTTC
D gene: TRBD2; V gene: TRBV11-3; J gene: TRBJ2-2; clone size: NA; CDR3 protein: CASSPGGQANTGELFF; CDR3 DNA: TGTGCCAGCAGCCCGGGGGGGCAGGCTAACACCGGGGAGCTGTTTTTT
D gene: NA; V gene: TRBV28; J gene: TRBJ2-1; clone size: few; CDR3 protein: CASSQVSRYNEQFF; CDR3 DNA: TGTGCCAGCAGCCAAGTATCTAGGTACAATGAGCAGTTCTTC